This TCR beta chain was identified during a study of blood T cell repertoires in COVID-19. Profiled with immunoSEQ multiplex PCR; TCRdb holds only in-frame clones, not every one. The sample has some 66,000 clones, more than 70% seen once. The CDR3 length is 14 residues. Trimming stripped 0 bases from V and 5 bases from J, with 7 bases between. The germline V gene encodes CDR1 LGHNA and CDR2 YNFKEQ. The sequenced material came from peripheral blood. The source is a man aged 45-60 years with active COVID-19. V and J are TRBV4-2 and TRBJ1-4; D not resolved. The CDR3 region is CASSQEPGNEKLFF. The CDR3 coding sequence is TGTGCCAGCAGCCAAGAACCGGGGAATGAAAAACTGTTTTTT.